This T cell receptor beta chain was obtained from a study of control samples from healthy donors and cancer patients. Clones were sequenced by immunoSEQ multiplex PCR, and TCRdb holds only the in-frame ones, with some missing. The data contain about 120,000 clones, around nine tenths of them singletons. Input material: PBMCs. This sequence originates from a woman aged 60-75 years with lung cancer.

The CDR3 coding sequence is TGTGCCAGCAGCGTTGTAACGAACACTGAAGCTTTCTTT. This encodes CASSVVTNTEAFF. The V call is TRBV27, the J call TRBJ1-1; D remains ambiguous. The CDR3 consists of 13 residues. Germline V gives CDR1 MNHEY, CDR2 SMNVEV (reference sequence). V was shortened by 6 bases and J by 1 base, with 9 bases between the two germline ends.